This passage covers 6 T cell receptor beta chains from one sample sequenced in a study of cytomegalovirus exposure and HLA in healthy donors. The PCR employed 60 Vbeta primers together with 13 Jbeta primers. Using immunoSEQ multiplex PCR, the repertoire was profiled, and TCRdb retains in-frame clones only, with some absent. The profile shows about 200,000 clones, around 77% of them singletons. The material sequenced was PBMCs. These receptors were obtained from a woman in her twenties or thirties in good health and CMV-seronegative.

This clone was detected only a few times. Germline and junction disagree at one end, which may indicate a read error. The genes are TRBV29-1 and TRBJ1-2; D is undetermined. The CDR3 runs to 14 residues. The germline V gene encodes CDR1 SQVTM and CDR2 ANQGSEA. The CDR3 sequence: CSVVIGLGRGGYPF. For the CDR3, the DNA is TGCAGCGTTGTAATCGGGTTGGGTCGGGGTGGCTACCCCTTC.

The chain recombines TRBV7-6 with TRBJ2-5, with 8 nucleotides matching TRBD1. The CDR3 spans 16 residues. The junction had 10 bases not matched to a gene; V was cut back by 7 bases and J by 0 bases. From germline, CDR1 is SGHVS and CDR2 FNYEAQ. CDR3 loop: CASTLRDRPYQETQYF. As DNA, the CDR3 is TGTGCCAGCACCCTACGGGACAGGCCGTACCAAGAGACCCAGTACTTC. Drawing the rest from reference TRBV7-6 and TRBJ2-5, the complete variable domain is GAGVSQSPRYKVTKRGQDVALRCDPISGHVSLYWYRQALGQGPEFLTYFNYEAQQDKSGLPNDRFSAERPEGSISTLTIQRTEQRDSAMYRCASTLRDRPYQETQYFGPGTRLLVL.

V gene TRBV19 combines with J gene TRBJ2-1; 8 bases are shared with TRBD2. This CDR3 is built from 15 residues. Germline trimming cut 2 bases from V and 2 bases from J; bases unmatched to any gene: 2. The germline gives CDR1 LNHDA, CDR2 SQIVND (reference sequence). CDR3 DNA sequence: TGTGCCAGTAGTATAACTAGCGGAACCTACAATGAGCAGTTCTTC. The encoded protein is CASSITSGTYNEQFF.

The chain joins TRBV6-5 to TRBJ2-7; D is possibly TRBD1 (5 bases). The CDR3 contains 13 residues. V dropped 2 bases and J dropped 2 bases, with 7 bases sitting between them. Germline-derived CDR1 and CDR2 are MNHEY and SVGAGI. The chain's CDR3 is CASSYGAPYEQYF. The CDR3 region has the DNA TGTGCCAGCAGTTACGGGGCCCCCTACGAGCAGTACTTC.

The chain employs TRBV2 and TRBJ2-7; 7 positions match TRBD2. This CDR3 spans 15 amino acids. V gave up 2 bases and J gave up 3 bases; unmatched junction bases: 7. The germline CDR1 and CDR2 sequences are SNHLY and FYNNEI. In nucleotides, the CDR3 is TGTGCCAGCAGTGAATGGGCTAGCGGTATCTACGAGCAGTACTTC. Protein sequence: CASSEWASGIYEQYF.

The gene calls are TRBV29-1 and TRBJ2-5; possible D gene TRBD2, 7 bases. CDR1 and CDR2 from the germline V gene are SQVTM and ANQGSEA. The CDR3 is 14 amino acids. V lost 7 bases, J lost 3 bases, and 18 bases lay in between. In nucleotides, the CDR3 is TGCAGCGCTGGCGGCGGGGGCAGCAAAGAGACCCAGTACTTC. It codes for CSAGGGGSKETQYF.